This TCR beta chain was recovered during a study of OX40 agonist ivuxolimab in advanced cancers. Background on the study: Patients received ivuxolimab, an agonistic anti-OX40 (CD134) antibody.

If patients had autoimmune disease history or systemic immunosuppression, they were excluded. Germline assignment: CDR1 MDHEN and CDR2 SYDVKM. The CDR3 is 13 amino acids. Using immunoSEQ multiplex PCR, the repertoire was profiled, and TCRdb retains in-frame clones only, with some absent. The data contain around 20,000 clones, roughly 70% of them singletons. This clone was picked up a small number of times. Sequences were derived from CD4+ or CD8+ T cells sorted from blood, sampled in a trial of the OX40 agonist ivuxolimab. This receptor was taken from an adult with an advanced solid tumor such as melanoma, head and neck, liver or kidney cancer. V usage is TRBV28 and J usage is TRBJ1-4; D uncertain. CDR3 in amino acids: CACRAPNGEKLFF. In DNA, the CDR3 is TGTGCATGTCGAGCCCCGAACGGGGAAAAACTGTTTTTT.